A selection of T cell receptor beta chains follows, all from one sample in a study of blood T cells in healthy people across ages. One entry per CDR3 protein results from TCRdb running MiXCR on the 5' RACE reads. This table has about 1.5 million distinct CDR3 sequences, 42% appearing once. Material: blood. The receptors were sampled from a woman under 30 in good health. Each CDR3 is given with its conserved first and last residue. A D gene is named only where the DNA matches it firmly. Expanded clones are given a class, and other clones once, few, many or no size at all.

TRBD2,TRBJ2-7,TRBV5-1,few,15,TGCGCCAGCAGCTTGGGACTAGCGGGAGTTGAAGAGCAGTACTTC,CASSLGLAGVEEQYF
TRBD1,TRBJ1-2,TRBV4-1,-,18,TGCGCCAGCAGCCAAGAAACCACGCCGGGACAGGGGGACTATGGCTACACCTTC,CASSQETTPGQGDYGYTF
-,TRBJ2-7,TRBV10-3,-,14,TGTGCCATCAGTGAAGGGGGAGGCAAGTACGAGCAGTACTTC,CAISEGGGKYEQYF
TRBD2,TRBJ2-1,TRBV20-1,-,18,TGCAGTGCTAGGGGCGGGTTGGCCGGGACTAGCGGGAGTTCGGGGCAGTTCTTC,CSARGGLAGTSGSSGQFF
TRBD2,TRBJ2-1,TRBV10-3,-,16,TGTGCCATCAGTGGCCTGACTAGCGGGCCCTACAATGAGCAGTTCTTC,CAISGLTSGPYNEQFF
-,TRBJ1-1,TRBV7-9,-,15,TGTGCCAGCAGCTTCTCCCCCAAGTTGGGAACTGAAGCTTTCTTT,CASSFSPKLGTEAFF
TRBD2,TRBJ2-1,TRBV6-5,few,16,TGTGCCAGCACCAGACTAGCGGGGGGGCTAGGCAATGAGCAGTTCTTC,CASTRLAGGLGNEQFF
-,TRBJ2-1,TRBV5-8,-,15,TGTGCCAGCAGTTCTCTCCCTGGGTCCGACAATGAGCAGTTCTTC,CASSSLPGSDNEQFF
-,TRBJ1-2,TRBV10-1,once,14,TGCGCCAGCAGCGAGGGAAGAAATTCATATGGCTACACCTTC,CASSEGRNSYGYTF
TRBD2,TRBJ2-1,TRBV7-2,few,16,TGTGCCAGCAGCTCCGTAGCGGGAGTAGCCTACAATGAGCAGTTCTTC,CASSSVAGVAYNEQFF
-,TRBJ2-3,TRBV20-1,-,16,TGCAGTGCTAGAGATAGGGGGAGGGAGAGCACAGATACGCAGTATTTT,CSARDRGRESTDTQYF
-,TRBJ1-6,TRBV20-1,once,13,TGCAGTGCTAGAGATCGTGGAGATTCACCCCTCCACTTT,CSARDRGDSPLHF
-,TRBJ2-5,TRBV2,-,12,TGTGCCAGCAGATCCCAGGGGTGGGAGCAGTACTTC,CASRSQGWEQYF
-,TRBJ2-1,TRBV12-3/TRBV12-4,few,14,TGTGCCAGCAGCTCGGGGGACGCCGTCAATGAGCAGTTCTTC,CASSSGDAVNEQFF
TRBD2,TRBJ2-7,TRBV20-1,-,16,TGCAGTGCTAGAGATTCCCATAGCGGGGGATCCTACGAGCAGTACTTC,CSARDSHSGGSYEQYF
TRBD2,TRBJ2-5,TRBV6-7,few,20,TGTGCCAGCAGTTACCCCTCTACCCGAGGAGCTAGCGGGGTCCAAGAGACCCAGTACTTC,CASSYPSTRGASGVQETQYF
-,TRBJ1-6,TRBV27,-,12,TGTGCCAGCACTGGCGCATCTTCACCCCTCCACTTT,CASTGASSPLHF
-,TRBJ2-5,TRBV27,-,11,TGTGCCACCACATACCAAGAGACCCAGTACTTC,CATTYQETQYF
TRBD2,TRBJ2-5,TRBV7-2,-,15,TGTGCCAGCAGCCCCCATAGCGGGAGTTATGAGACCCAGTACTTC,CASSPHSGSYETQYF
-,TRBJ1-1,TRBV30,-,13,TGTGCCTGGAGTCTCCTGATGAACACTGAAGCTTTCTTT,CAWSLLMNTEAFF
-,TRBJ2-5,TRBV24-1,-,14,TGTGCCACCAGTGGTGTAGGGTCCCAAGAGACCCAGTACTTC,CATSGVGSQETQYF
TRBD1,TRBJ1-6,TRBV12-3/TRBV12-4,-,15,TGTGCCAGCAGTCAGGGGGCGAGCTATAATTCACCCCTCCACTTT,CASSQGASYNSPLHF
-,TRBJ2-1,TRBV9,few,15,TGTGCCAGCAGCGTAGATCCGGGCTCCTACAATGAGCAGTTCTTC,CASSVDPGSYNEQFF
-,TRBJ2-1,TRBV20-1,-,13,TGCAGTGCTAGTGATAGTCAGGTCGGTGAGCAGTTCTTC,CSASDSQVGEQFF
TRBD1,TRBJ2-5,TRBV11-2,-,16,TGTGCCAGCAGCTTAGAGCGACAGGGGGGGCCAGAGACCCAGTACTTC,CASSLERQGGPETQYF
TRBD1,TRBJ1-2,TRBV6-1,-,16,TGTGCCAGCAGTCTGACCGGGACAGGATCTGGCTATGGCTACACCTTC,CASSLTGTGSGYGYTF
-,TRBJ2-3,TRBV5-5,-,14,TGTGCCAGCAGCCCCTATGGGCAGGCAGATACGCAGTATTTT,CASSPYGQADTQYF
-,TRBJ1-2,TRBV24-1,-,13,TGTGCCACCAGTCTTGGGGCCGGCTATGGCTACACCTTC,CATSLGAGYGYTF
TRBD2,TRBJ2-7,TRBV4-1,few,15,TGCGCCAGCAGCCAAGCCGGGGGGTCTTTATACGAGCAGTACTTC,CASSQAGGSLYEQYF
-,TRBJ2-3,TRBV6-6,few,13,TGTGCCAGCAGTTACCTCGAGGAAGTTACGCAGTATTTT,CASSYLEEVTQYF
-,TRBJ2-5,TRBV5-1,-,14,TGCGCCAGCAGCCCGGAACAGGGCCCGGGGACCCAGTACTTC,CASSPEQGPGTQYF
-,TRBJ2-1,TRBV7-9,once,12,TGTGCCACCCCCAGAGGAGGGGACTGGCTGTTCTTC,CATPRGGDWLFF
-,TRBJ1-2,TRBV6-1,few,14,TGTGCCAGCAGTGAGAGGTCAAGGGGCCATGGCTACACCTTC,CASSERSRGHGYTF
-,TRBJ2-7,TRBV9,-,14,TGTGCCAGCAGCGTAGCTCTCCAGACCTACGAGCAGTACTTC,CASSVALQTYEQYF
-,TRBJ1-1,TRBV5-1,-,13,TGCGCCAGCATCCCGATGGGGAACACTGAAGCTTTCTTT,CASIPMGNTEAFF
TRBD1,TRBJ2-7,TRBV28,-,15,TGTGCCAGCAGTGCAGCACCGGGACAGGGGGCGCGGCAGTACTTC,CASSAAPGQGARQYF
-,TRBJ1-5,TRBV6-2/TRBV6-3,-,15,TGTGCCAGCAGTTACGGCGAAGGGTTGAATCAGCCCCAGCATTTT,CASSYGEGLNQPQHF
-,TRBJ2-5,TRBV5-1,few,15,TGCGCCAGCAGCTTGGCCGGGACAACCCAAGAGACCCAGTACTTC,CASSLAGTTQETQYF
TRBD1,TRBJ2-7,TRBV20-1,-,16,TGCAGTGCTAGAGTAGCGTCGGGACAGGGCTACTACGAGCAGTACTTC,CSARVASGQGYYEQYF
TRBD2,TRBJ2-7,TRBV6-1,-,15,TGTGCCAGCAGCCTCGCTGTTAGCGGGAGTTTCGAGCAGTACTTC,CASSLAVSGSFEQYF
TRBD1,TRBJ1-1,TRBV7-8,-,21,TGTGCCAGCAGTCAAAGACAGGGTGGGTTTGTTCGCCCCGGGAGTGGGGCTGAAGCTTTCTTT,CASSQRQGGFVRPGSGAEAFF
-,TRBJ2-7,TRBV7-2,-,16,TGTGCCAGCAGCTTAGCGGGAGGAGGCTATACCTACGAGCAGTACTTC,CASSLAGGGYTYEQYF
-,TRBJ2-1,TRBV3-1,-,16,TGTGCCAGCAGCCAGACAGGCTCCATCCCACAAGAGACCCAGTTCTTC,CASSQTGSIPQETQFF
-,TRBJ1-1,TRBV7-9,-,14,TGTGCCAGCAGCTTTTTTCAGGGGAACACTGAAGCTTTCTTT,CASSFFQGNTEAFF
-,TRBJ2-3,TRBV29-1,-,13,TGCAGCGTTGAACAGGAGAGCACAGATACGCAGTATTTT,CSVEQESTDTQYF
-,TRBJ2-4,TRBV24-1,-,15,TGTGCCACGTTAGGACAGCCGCGGACCAAAAACATTCAGTACTTC,CATLGQPRTKNIQYF
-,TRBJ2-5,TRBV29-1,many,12,TGCAGCGTCACCGGGACAAAAGAGACCCAGTACTTC,CSVTGTKETQYF